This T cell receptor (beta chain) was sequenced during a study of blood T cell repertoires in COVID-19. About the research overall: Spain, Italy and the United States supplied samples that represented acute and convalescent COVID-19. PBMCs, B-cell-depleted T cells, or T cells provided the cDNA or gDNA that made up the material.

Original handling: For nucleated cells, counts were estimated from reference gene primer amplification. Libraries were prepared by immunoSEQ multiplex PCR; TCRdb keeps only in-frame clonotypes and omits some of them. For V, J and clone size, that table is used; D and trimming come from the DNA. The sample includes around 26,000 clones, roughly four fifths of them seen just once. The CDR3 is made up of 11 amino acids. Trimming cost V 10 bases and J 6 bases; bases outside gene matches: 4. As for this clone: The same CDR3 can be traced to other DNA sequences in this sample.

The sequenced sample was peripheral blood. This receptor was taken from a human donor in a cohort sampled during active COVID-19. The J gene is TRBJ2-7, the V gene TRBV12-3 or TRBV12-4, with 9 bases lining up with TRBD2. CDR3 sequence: CATSGGREQYF. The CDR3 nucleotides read TGTGCCACCAGCGGGGGGCGCGAGCAGTACTTC.